This T cell receptor beta chain was sequenced during a study of OX40 agonist ivuxolimab in advanced cancers. As for the study in general: Among those enrolled, mean age was about 58 years (range about 23 to 85) and 82.7% were male.

Sequencing was performed with immunoSEQ multiplex PCR; in TCRdb, only in-frame clones are kept and a portion is missing. The sample yields 45,000 to 50,000 clones, around 89% seen once. Per the germline V gene, CDR1 is SGHAT and CDR2 is FQDESV (reference sequence). This CDR3 has 16 residues. The V end was cut by 0 bases, the J end by 0 bases, with 10 bases between. Regarding the study as a whole: Dose levels from 0.1 to 3.0 mg/kg saw CD4+ and CD8+ blood T cells expand clonally by week 6.

Turning to this clone: What it binds is not known.

J is TRBJ2-3 and V is TRBV11-1, with TRBD2 as a possible D gene (7 bases). The input for sequencing was CD4+ or CD8+ T cells sorted from blood, taken in a trial of the OX40 agonist ivuxolimab. This TCR was sampled from an adult with an advanced solid tumor such as melanoma, head and neck, liver or kidney cancer. The CDR3 DNA reads as TGTGCCAGCAGCTTAGCGGGAGGGGGGAGCACAGATACGCAGTATTTT. Translating gives CASSLAGGGSTDTQYF.